Following are 9 T cell receptor beta chains from one sample sequenced in a study of T cell responses to AZD1222 COVID-19 vaccine (dated by TCRdb to about 2021). The library was obtained by the immunoSEQ multiplex PCR assay. TCRdb obtained this table from immuneACCESS and retained in-frame rearrangements with V and J assigned. These tables miss some clones; where compared with another copy, unresolved V genes account for less than half of the shortfall, and the remainder is unexplained. In all, the sample holds tens of thousands of clones, and about 91% of those were seen once. Less than 3.5% of the sample lies in the top ten. The time point label on this specimen signifies: about 28 days (+/-7) after the second vaccine dose. This sample comprised peripheral blood, obtained 28 days after the second AZD1222 dose. The receptors originated from an adult who received the AZD1222 COVID-19 vaccine.

The chain has TRBV28 and TRBJ1-4, with a tentative D call TRBD1 (5 bases). The CDR3 loop spans 15 amino acids. Germline-derived CDR1 and CDR2 are MDHEN and SYDVKM. The ends were cut back, 5 bases at V and 3 bases at J, with 13 bases in the middle. The DNA for the CDR3 is TGTGCCAGCAGTGACCTTCAAGGGGCTAATGAAAAACTGTTTTTT. It yields the protein CASSDLQGANEKLFF. The entire variable domain, with the rest obtained from reference TRBV28 and TRBJ1-4, is as follows: DVKVTQSSRYLVKRTGEKVFLECVQDMDHENMFWYRQDPGLGLRLIYFSYDVKMKEKGDIPEGYSVSREKKERFSLILESASTNQTSMYLCASSDLQGANEKLFFGSGTQLSVL.

This sequence joins TRBV7-9 and TRBJ2-3; no definite D call. The V and J ends lost 2 bases and 2 bases respectively, with 11 bases between them. CDR1 and CDR2 from the germline V gene are SEHNR and FQNEAQ (reference sequence). The CDR3 totals 15 residues. CDR3 sequence reads: CASSLTARNTDTQYF. CDR3 DNA: TGTGCCAGCAGCTTAACGGCCCGAAACACAGATACGCAGTATTTT.

CDR3 sequence reads: CASSDLISSYNEQFF. The CDR3 bases are TGTGCCAGCAGCGACCTCATTAGCTCCTACAATGAGCAGTTCTTC. The chain combines TRBV5-4 with TRBJ2-1; D remains ambiguous. Germline V lookup: CDR1 SGHNT, CDR2 YYREEE (reference sequence). The CDR3 loop spans 15 amino acids. The V gene lost 4 bases and the J gene lost 0 bases, with 11 bases spanning the gap.

The chain links TRBV19 to TRBJ2-3; D is undetermined. Trimming pared 1 base from V and 6 bases from J, leaving 8 bases between. Germline assignment: CDR1 LNHDA and CDR2 SQIVND (reference sequence). CDR3 size: 13 residues. The CDR3 loop reads CASSIALADTQYF. The CDR3, as DNA: TGTGCCAGTAGTATAGCCTTAGCCGATACGCAGTATTTT.

The gene calls are TRBV7-3 and TRBJ1-2; the D gene is possibly TRBD1 (6 bases). Trimming left V 5 bases short and J 4 bases short, with 20 bases between. Germline CDR1 and CDR2: SGHTA and FQGTGA. CDR3 size: 16 residues. The CDR3 loop reads CASSPTGATVVYGYTF. The DNA of the CDR3 is TGTGCCAGCAGCCCAACGGGGGCCACGGTGGTCTATGGCTACACCTTC.

This clone was seen a single time. The chain combines TRBV5-1 with TRBJ2-1, with TRBD2 matching 9 bases. Germline lookup yields CDR1 SGHRS and CDR2 YFSETQ. Losses at the gene ends were 3 bases for V and 8 bases for J; bases not matched to a gene: 6. The CDR3 is 14 amino acids. CDR3 loop: CASSSGLAIDEQFF. CDR3 nucleotides: TGCGCCAGCAGCTCGGGACTAGCTATCGATGAGCAGTTCTTC.

The chain combines TRBV4-1 with TRBJ1-4, with 10 nucleotides matching TRBD1. Germline CDR1 MGHRA, CDR2 YSYEKL. V lost 1 base and J lost 6; bases outside the gene matches: 5. The CDR3 is 16 amino acids. CDR3 residues: CASSQGQGAGDEKLFF. In DNA, the CDR3 is TGCGCCAGCAGCCAAGGACAGGGGGCAGGGGATGAAAAACTGTTTTTT.

This clone was seen more than once but under ten times. The V call is TRBV9, the J call TRBJ2-2; no reliable D call. Germline-derived CDR1 and CDR2 are SGDLS and YYNGEE. V lost 1 base, J lost 2 bases, and 9 bases lay in between. The CDR3 sequence is 15 residues long. The CDR3 coding sequence is TGTGCCAGCAGCGTAAGGCAGGTTAACACCGGGGAGCTGTTTTTT. Translated, it gives CASSVRQVNTGELFF.

The J gene is TRBJ1-5, the V gene TRBV2; 7 nucleotides agree with TRBD1. Germline V gene data show CDR1 as SNHLY and CDR2 as FYNNEI. The CDR3 contains 15 residues. The V segment lost 7 bases and the J segment 6 bases; nucleotides outside the gene matches: 12. The CDR3 spells CASTGTAFSSQPQHF. The CDR3 nucleotides are TGTGCCAGCACCGGGACAGCCTTTTCAAGTCAGCCCCAGCATTTT.